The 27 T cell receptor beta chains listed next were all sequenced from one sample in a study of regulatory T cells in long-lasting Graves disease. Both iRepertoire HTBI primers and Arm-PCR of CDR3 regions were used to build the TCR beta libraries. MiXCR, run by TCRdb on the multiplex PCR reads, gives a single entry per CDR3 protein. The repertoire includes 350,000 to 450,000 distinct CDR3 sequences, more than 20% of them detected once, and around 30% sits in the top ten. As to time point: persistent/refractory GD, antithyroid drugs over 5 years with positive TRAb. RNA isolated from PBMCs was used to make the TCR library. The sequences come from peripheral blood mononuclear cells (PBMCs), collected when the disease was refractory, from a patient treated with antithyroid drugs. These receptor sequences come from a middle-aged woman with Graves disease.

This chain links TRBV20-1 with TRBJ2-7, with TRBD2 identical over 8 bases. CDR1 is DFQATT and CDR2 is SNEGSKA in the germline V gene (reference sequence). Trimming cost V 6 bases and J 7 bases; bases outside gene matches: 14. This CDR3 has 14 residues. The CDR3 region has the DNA TGCAGTGCCCGAGTAGTAGCGGGAACGAGGGAGCAGTACTTC. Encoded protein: CSARVVAGTREQYF.

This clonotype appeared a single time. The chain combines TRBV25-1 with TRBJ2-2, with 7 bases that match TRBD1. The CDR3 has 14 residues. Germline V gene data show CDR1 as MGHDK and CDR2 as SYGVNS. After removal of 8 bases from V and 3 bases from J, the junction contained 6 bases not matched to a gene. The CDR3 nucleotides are TGTGCCAGCTCCATTACAGGGGACACCGGGGAGCTGTTTTTT. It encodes CASSITGDTGELFF.

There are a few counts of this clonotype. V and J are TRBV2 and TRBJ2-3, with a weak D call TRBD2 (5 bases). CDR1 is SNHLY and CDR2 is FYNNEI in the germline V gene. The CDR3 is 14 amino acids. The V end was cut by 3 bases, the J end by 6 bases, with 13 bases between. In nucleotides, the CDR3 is TGTGCCAGCAGTGATGAAGCGAGAGGGGATACGCAGTATTTT. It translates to CASSDEARGDTQYF. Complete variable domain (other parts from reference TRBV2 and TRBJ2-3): EPEVTQTPSHQVTQMGQEVILRCVPISNHLYFYWYRQILGQKVEFLVSFYNNEISEKSEIFDDQFSVERPDGSNFTLKIRSTKLEDSAMYFCASSDEARGDTQYFGPGTRLTVL.

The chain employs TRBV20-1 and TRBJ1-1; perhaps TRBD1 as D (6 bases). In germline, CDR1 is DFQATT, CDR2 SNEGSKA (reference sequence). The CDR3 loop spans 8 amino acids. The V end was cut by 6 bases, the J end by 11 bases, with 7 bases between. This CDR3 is CSAQGAFF. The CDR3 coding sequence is TGCAGTGCGCAGGGGGCTTTCTTT.

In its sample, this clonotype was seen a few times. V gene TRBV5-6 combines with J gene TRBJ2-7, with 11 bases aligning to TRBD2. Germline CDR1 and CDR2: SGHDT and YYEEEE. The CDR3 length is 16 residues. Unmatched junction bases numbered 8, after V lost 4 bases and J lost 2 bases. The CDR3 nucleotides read TGTGCCAGCAGCCCGGGACTAGCGGAACTTGCCTACGAGCAGTACTTC. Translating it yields CASSPGLAELAYEQYF. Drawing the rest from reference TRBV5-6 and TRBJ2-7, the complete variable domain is DAGVTQSPTHLIKTRGQQVTLRCSPKSGHDTVSWYQQALGQGPQFIFQYYEEEERQRGNFPDRFSGHQFPNYSSELNVNALLLGDSALYLCASSPGLAELAYEQYFGPGTRLTVT.

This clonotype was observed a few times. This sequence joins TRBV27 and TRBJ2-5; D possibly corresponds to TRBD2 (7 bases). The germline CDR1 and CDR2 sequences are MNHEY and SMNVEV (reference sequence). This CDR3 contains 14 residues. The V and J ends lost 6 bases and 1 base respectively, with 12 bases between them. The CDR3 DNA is TGTGCCAGCAGCCCCGGGGGGCTCCAAGAGACCCAGTACTTC. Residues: CASSPGGLQETQYF.

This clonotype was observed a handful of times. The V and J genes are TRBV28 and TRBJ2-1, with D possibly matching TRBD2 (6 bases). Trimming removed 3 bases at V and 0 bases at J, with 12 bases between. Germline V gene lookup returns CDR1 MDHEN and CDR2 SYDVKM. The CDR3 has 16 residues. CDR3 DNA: TGTGCCAGCAGTTTTCAGCTGGGGGGCTCCTACAATGAGCAGTTCTTC. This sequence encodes CASSFQLGGSYNEQFF.

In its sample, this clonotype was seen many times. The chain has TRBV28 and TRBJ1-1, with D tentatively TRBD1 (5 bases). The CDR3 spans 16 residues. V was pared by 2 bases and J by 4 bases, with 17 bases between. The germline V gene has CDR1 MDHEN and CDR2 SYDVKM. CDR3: CASSLPQGSGITEAFF. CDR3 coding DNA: TGTGCCAGCAGTTTACCCCAGGGATCCGGGATCACTGAAGCTTTCTTT.

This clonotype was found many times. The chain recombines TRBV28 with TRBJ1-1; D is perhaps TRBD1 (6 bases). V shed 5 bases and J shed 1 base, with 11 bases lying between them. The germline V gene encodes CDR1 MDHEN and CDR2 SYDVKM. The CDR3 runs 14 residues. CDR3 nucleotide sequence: TGTGCCAGCAGTCTAACAGGGACGAACACTGAAGCTTTCTTT. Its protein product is CASSLTGTNTEAFF.

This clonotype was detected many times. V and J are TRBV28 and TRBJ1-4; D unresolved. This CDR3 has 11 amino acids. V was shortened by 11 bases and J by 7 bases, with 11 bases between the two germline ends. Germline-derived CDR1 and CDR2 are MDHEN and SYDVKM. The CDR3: CASEMGEKLFF. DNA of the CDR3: TGTGCCTCCGAGATGGGTGAAAAACTGTTTTTT.

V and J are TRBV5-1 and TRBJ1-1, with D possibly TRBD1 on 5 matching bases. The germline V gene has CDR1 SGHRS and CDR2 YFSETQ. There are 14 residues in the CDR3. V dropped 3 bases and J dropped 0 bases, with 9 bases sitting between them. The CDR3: CASSSTEVNTEAFF. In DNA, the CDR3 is TGCGCCAGCAGCTCGACAGAGGTGAACACTGAAGCTTTCTTT.

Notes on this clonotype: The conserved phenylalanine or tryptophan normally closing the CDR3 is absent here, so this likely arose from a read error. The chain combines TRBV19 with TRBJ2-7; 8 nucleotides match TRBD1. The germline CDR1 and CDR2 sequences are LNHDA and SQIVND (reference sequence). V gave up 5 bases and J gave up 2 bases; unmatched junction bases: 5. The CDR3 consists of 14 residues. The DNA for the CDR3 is TGTGCCAGTAGTCCCCAACAGGGGGCCTACGAGCAGTACCTC. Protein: CASSPQQGAYEQYL.

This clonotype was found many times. The CDR3 region has the DNA TGTGCCAGCAGTTACTCGGTGGGGTCGTACGAGCAGTACTTC. This translates into CASSYSVGSYEQYF. J is TRBJ2-7 and V is TRBV6-5; D unresolved. The V end lost 0 bases, the J end lost 4 bases, and 10 bases lay between the germline ends. This CDR3 contains 14 residues. Germline V lookup: CDR1 MNHEY, CDR2 SVGAGI.

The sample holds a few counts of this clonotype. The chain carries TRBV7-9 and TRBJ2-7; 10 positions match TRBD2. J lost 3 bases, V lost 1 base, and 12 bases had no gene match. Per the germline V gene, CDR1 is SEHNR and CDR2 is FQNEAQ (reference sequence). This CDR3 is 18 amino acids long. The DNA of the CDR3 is TGTGCCAGCAGCTTAGGGTCGCTAGCGGGAGATGGAGGCTACGAGCAGTACTTC. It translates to CASSLGSLAGDGGYEQYF.

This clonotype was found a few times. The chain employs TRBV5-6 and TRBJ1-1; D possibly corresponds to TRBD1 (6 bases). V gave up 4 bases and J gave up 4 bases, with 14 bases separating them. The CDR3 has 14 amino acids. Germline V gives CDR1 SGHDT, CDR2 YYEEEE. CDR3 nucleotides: TGTGCCAGCAGCCGACTCGTACAGGGCACTGAAGCTTTCTTT. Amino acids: CASSRLVQGTEAFF.

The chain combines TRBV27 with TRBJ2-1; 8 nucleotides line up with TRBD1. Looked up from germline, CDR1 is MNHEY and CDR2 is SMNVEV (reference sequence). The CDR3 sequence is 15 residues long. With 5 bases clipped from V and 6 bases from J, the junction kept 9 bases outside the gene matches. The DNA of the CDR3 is TGTGCCAGCAGTCCTCGGACAGGGTTGGGCAATGAGCAGTTCTTC. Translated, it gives CASSPRTGLGNEQFF.

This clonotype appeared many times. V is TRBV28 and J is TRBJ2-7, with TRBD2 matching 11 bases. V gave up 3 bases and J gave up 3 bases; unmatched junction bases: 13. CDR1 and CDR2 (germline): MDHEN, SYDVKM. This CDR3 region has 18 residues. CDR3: CASSFPTSGRSPFYEQYF. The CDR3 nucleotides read TGTGCCAGCAGTTTCCCTACTAGCGGGAGATCCCCTTTCTACGAGCAGTACTTC.

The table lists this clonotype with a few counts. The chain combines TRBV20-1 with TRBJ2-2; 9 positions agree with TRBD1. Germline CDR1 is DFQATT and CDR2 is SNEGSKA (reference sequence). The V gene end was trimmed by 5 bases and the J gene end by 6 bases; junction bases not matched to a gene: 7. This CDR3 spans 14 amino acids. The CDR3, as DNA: TGCAGTGCTCCACGGACAGGGGACGCCGGGGAGCTGTTTTTT. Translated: CSAPRTGDAGELFF.

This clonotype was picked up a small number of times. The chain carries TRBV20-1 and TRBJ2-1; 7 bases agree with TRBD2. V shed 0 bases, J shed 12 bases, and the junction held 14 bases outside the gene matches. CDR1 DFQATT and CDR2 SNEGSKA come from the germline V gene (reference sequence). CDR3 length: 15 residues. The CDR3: CSARDLRGGSLMQFF. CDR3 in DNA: TGCAGTGCTAGAGATCTGCGCGGCGGGAGCTTAATGCAGTTCTTC.

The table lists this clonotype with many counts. The DNA for the CDR3 is TGCAGCGTAGCGACAGGGGGCAGCTCCTACGAGCAGTACTTC. As protein: CSVATGGSSYEQYF. This chain joins TRBV29-1 and TRBJ2-7; 10 bases match TRBD1. From germline, CDR1 is SQVTM and CDR2 ANQGSEA. With 6 bases clipped from V and 0 bases from J, the junction kept 5 bases outside the gene matches. The CDR3 covers 14 residues.

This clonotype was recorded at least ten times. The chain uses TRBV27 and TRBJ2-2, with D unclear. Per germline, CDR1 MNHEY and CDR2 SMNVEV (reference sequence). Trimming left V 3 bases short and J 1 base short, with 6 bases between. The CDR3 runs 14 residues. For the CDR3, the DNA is TGTGCCAGCAGTTTGCGAGAGAACACCGGGGAGCTGTTTTTT. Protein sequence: CASSLRENTGELFF.

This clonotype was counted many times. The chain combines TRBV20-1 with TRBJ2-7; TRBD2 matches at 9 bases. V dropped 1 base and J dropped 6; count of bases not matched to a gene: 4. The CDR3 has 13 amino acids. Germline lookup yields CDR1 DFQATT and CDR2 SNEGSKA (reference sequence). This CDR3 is CSARGGLAAEQYF. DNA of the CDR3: TGCAGTGCTAGAGGGGGACTAGCCGCCGAGCAGTACTTC.

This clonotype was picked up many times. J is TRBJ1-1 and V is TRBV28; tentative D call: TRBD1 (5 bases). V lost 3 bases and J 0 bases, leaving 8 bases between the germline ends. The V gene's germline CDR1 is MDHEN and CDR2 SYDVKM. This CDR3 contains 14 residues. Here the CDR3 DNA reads TGTGCCAGCAGTTTTAGGGGTGTGAACACTGAAGCTTTCTTT. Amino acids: CASSFRGVNTEAFF.

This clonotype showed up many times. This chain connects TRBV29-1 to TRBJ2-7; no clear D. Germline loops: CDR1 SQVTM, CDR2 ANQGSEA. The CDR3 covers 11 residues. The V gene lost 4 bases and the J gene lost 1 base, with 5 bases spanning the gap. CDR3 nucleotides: TGCAGCGTTGTTGAATCCTACGAGCAGTACTTC. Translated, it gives CSVVESYEQYF.

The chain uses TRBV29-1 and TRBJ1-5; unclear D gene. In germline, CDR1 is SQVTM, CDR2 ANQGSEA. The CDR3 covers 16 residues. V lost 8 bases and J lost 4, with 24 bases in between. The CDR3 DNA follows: TGCAGCCCCTTGGGTGTCATGGGGTGTCTAAATCAGCCCCAGCATTTT. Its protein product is CSPLGVMGCLNQPQHF.

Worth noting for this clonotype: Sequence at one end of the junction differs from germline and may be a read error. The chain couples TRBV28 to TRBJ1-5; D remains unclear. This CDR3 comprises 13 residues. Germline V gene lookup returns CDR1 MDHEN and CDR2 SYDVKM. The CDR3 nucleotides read TGTGTCAGCAGTCTCCCGGGAGATTGGCCCCAGCATTTT. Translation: CVSSLPGDWPQHF.

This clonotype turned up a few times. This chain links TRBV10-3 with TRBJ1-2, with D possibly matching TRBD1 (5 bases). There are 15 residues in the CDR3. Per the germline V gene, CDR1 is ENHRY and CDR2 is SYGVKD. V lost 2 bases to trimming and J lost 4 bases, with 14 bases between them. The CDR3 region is CAISEDIGDGYGYTF. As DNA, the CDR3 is TGTGCCATCAGTGAGGATATTGGGGACGGCTATGGCTACACCTTC.